Listed here are 14 T cell receptor beta chains from one sample, sequenced in a study of CD8+ T cells in alopecia areata. Reverse transcription of extracted RNA yielded cDNA, which provided the sequencing template. Libraries were prepared by immunoSEQ multiplex PCR; TCRdb keeps only in-frame clonotypes and omits some of them. In the table there are over 150,000 clones, around 50% of which are singletons. Sequencing was carried out using CD8+ T cells sorted from blood. Receptors were obtained from a human donor in good health.

This chain links TRBV7-9 with TRBJ2-7; tentatively, D is TRBD1 (5 bases). The CDR3 length is 13 residues. Germline V gene lookup returns CDR1 SEHNR and CDR2 FQNEAQ (reference sequence). The ends were cut back, 5 bases at V and 3 bases at J, with 11 bases in the middle. The CDR3 sequence: CASSPDRDYEQYF. The CDR3 nucleotides are TGTGCCAGCAGCCCTGACAGAGACTACGAGCAGTACTTC.

The chain employs TRBV29-1 and TRBJ2-7, with 8 bases identical to TRBD1. The CDR3 totals 15 residues. CDR1 and CDR2 (germline): SQVTM, ANQGSEA. Trimming took 6 bases from V and 5 from J; bases not matched to a gene: 15. CDR3 loop: CSVLEGRQGIHEQYF. The CDR3 DNA reads TGCAGCGTCCTAGAAGGTCGACAGGGGATCCACGAGCAGTACTTC.

J is TRBJ2-1 and V is TRBV6-5; 8 bases match TRBD2. Germline V gene sequence: CDR1 MNHEY, CDR2 SVGAGI. Germline trimming cut 8 bases from V and 4 bases from J; bases unmatched to any gene: 10. The CDR3 is made up of 15 amino acids. The CDR3 DNA follows: TGTGCCAGCGCGAGGGGGATAGCGGGGTACAATGAGCAGTTCTTC. As protein: CASARGIAGYNEQFF.

The rearrangement links TRBV27 to TRBJ2-1; D might be TRBD1 (5 bases). The CDR3 is 12 amino acids. Trimming removed 9 bases from V and 3 bases from J, with 9 bases in between. Per the germline V gene, CDR1 is MNHEY and CDR2 is SMNVEV (reference sequence). CDR3 sequence: CASGADYNEQFF. The CDR3 DNA is TGTGCCAGTGGGGCAGACTACAATGAGCAGTTCTTC.

The V gene is TRBV19, the J gene TRBJ1-2; TRBD1 matches at 7 bases. V lost 7 bases, J lost 6 bases, and 11 bases stayed unmatched. Germline CDR1 and CDR2: LNHDA and SQIVND (reference sequence). The CDR3 has 14 amino acids. CDR3 residues: CASTHQGGYDGYTF. CDR3 DNA: TGTGCCAGTACCCACCAGGGGGGATATGATGGCTACACCTTC.

A few counts support this clone. This may arise from a read error, as a much more abundant clone is one base away. The V call is TRBV7-9, the J call TRBJ2-5; D not certain. Germline lookup yields CDR1 SEHNR and CDR2 FQNEAQ (reference sequence). The CDR3 contains 11 residues. V lost 1 base, J lost 7 bases, and 4 bases lay in between. DNA of the CDR3: TGTGCCAGCAGCTTAGGGGGGACCCAGTACTTC. The encoded protein is CASSLGGTQYF. Full variable domain (outside the CDR3, taken from reference TRBV7-9 and TRBJ2-5): DTGVSQNPRHKITKRGQNVTFRCDPISEHNRLYWYRQTLGQGPEFLTYFQNEAQLEKSRLLSDRFSAERPKGSFSTLEIQRTEQGDSAMYLCASSLGGTQYFGPGTRLLVL.

CDR3 sequence: CASSLYEQYF. The CDR3 DNA sequence: TGTGCCAGCAGCTTATACGAGCAGTACTTC. The rearrangement uses TRBV11-2 and TRBJ2-7; D not resolved. The CDR3 sequence is 10 residues long. V was trimmed by 2 bases and J by 4 bases, leaving 0 bases between them. CDR1 is SGHAT, CDR2 FQNNGV, per germline.

The chain is built from TRBV23-1 and TRBJ1-4, with a weak D call TRBD1 (5 bases). TRBV23-1 is assigned to the ORF class and has an uncertain function. The germline V and J ends were trimmed by 3 bases and 11 bases, with 16 bases remaining between them. This CDR3 is built from 14 residues. The CDR3 DNA reads as TGCGCCAGCAGTCATGGTTTTGGGGCAGGGAAACTGTTTTTT. Its protein product is CASSHGFGAGKLFF.

V and J are TRBV5-4 and TRBJ1-2; D not certain. The CDR3 is made up of 13 amino acids. Trimming took 5 bases from V and 5 from J, leaving 13 bases between them. Germline values: CDR1 SGHNT, CDR2 YYREEE (reference sequence). The DNA for the CDR3 is TGTGCCAGCAGGCCCTTCGGAACTTATGGCTACACCTTC. This codes for CASRPFGTYGYTF. The variable domain in full, completed from reference TRBV5-4 and TRBJ1-2, reads ETGVTQSPTHLIKTRGQQVTLRCSSQSGHNTVSWYQQALGQGPQFIFQYYREEENGRGNFPPRFSGLQFPNYSSELNVNALELDDSALYLCASRPFGTYGYTFGSGTRLTVV.

The CDR3 coding sequence is TGTGCCACCCGACAGGGAGGGGGCAATCAGCCCCAGCATTTT. Amino acid sequence: CATRQGGGNQPQHF. The V and J genes are TRBV19 and TRBJ1-5; TRBD1 matches 7 bases. The CDR3 length is 14 residues. CDR1 is LNHDA, CDR2 SQIVND, per germline (reference sequence). The V gene end was trimmed by 10 bases and the J gene end by 2 bases; junction bases not matched to a gene: 8.

This rearrangement joins TRBV5-4 to TRBJ2-5; D not certain. CDR1 is SGHNT, CDR2 YYREEE, per germline (reference sequence). This CDR3 spans 13 amino acids. The germline V and J ends were trimmed by 4 bases and 0 bases, with 7 bases remaining between them. The CDR3 loop reads CASSVHNQETQYF. DNA of the CDR3: TGTGCCAGCAGCGTCCATAACCAAGAGACCCAGTACTTC. Drawing the rest from reference TRBV5-4 and TRBJ2-5, the complete variable domain is ETGVTQSPTHLIKTRGQQVTLRCSSQSGHNTVSWYQQALGQGPQFIFQYYREEENGRGNFPPRFSGLQFPNYSSELNVNALELDDSALYLCASSVHNQETQYFGPGTRLLVL.

The chain links TRBV7-9 to TRBJ2-7; TRBD2 agrees at 10 bases. Germline-derived CDR1 and CDR2 are SEHNR and FQNEAQ (reference sequence). V was pared by 6 bases and J by 6 bases, with 5 bases of the junction left unmatched. The CDR3 length is 13 residues. Here the CDR3 DNA reads TGTGCCAGCAGGAGCGGGGGGGCGGTCGAGCAGTACTTC. As protein: CASRSGGAVEQYF.

The V call is TRBV13, the J call TRBJ2-4; maybe TRBD2 (5 bases). V was clipped by 3 bases and J by 3 bases, with 9 bases between them. Looked up from germline, CDR1 is PRHDT and CDR2 is FYEKMQ (reference sequence). This CDR3 has 14 amino acids. CDR3 sequence reads: CASSFYEGKNIQYF. CDR3 nucleotides: TGTGCCAGCAGCTTCTATGAGGGCAAAAACATTCAGTACTTC.

As regards this clone: One junction end disagrees with the germline gene, perhaps due to a read error. J is TRBJ2-7 and V is TRBV9; 12 bases are a match to TRBD2. Germline CDR1 and CDR2: SGDLS and YYNGEE. This CDR3 is 13 amino acids long. CDR3 in amino acids: CASSALAGGPKGF. The CDR3 DNA reads TGTGCCAGCAGCGCACTAGCGGGGGGCCCCAAAGGGTTC.